This paragraph reports one T cell receptor (beta chain). In germline, CDR1 is SGHRS, CDR2 YFSETQ. V lost 1 base to trimming and J lost 5 bases, with 13 bases between them. The CDR3 sequence is 15 residues long. Template for every sorted-subset replicate PCR totaled approximately 0.2 ug DNA, tens of thousands of T cell genomes. In the original workflow: ImmunoSEQ output lacked quality scores and full-length reads, limiting matched filtering. Assay used: immunoSEQ multiplex PCR; TCRdb lists only in-frame clones, some missing. V and J calls and clone size follow that table, whereas D and trimming were derived from the DNA. The sample has hundreds of thousands of clones, 73% seen once. This specimen belongs to a study of shared clonotypes between healthy human individuals.

The source of this sequence is a woman aged 30 to 39 in good health. V is TRBV5-1 and J is TRBJ2-4, with a possible D match to TRBD1 (8 bases). Sequencing was carried out using memory CD4+ T cells sorted from blood. Subset meaning: CD45RA-negative fraction. CDR3: CASSLFTGGENIQYF. The CDR3 DNA reads as TGCGCCAGCAGCTTGTTTACAGGGGGGGAAAACATTCAGTACTTC.